This TCR beta chain appears in the sequencing data of a study of cytomegalovirus exposure and HLA in healthy donors. With 5 bases removed from V and 2 bases from J, the gap between germline ends came to 17 bases. The CDR3 has 16 residues. Germline CDR1 reads SEHNR; CDR2 reads FQNEAQ (reference sequence). Notes on the study in general: Exclusion as indistinguishable affected some V segments, including TRBV6-2 and TRBV6-3.

About this clone: What it recognizes is unknown.

This PCR relied on a set of 60 Vbeta primers and 13 Jbeta primers. Authors' analysis steps: About 88 million unique TCR beta chains, some 9.9 million of them shared, were counted by a later analysis. Clones were sequenced by immunoSEQ multiplex PCR, and TCRdb holds only the in-frame ones, with some missing. Clone size and the V and J calls come from that table; the DNA yielded D and trimming. The table shows around 120,000 clones, with approximately 70% occurring only once. The gene calls are TRBV7-9 and TRBJ2-3; D is possibly TRBD1 (5 bases). The clonotype originates from a man aged 25-40 years in good health and CMV-seropositive. The sequenced sample was PBMCs. CDR3 sequence (DNA): TGTGCCAGCAGCCTACAGACAGTTCCTTACACAGATACGCAGTATTTT. The encoded protein is CASSLQTVPYTDTQYF.